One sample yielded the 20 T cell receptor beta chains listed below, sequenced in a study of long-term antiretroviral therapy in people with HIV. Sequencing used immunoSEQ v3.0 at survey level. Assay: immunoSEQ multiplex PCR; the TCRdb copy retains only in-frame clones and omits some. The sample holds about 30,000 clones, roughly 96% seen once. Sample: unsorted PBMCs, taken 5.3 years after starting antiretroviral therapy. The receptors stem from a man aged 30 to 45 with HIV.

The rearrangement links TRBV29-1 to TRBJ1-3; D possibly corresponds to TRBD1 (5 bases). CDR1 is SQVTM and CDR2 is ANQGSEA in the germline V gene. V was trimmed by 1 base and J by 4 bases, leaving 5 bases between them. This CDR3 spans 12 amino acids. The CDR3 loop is CSVEGQGNTIYF. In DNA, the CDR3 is TGCAGCGTTGAAGGACAGGGAAACACCATATATTTT.

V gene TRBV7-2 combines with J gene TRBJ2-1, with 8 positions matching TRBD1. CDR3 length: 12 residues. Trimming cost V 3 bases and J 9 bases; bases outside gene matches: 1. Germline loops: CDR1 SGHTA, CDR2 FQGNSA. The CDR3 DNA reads TGTGCCAGCAGCTTCGACAGGGGTGAGCAGTTCTTC. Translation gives CASSFDRGEQFF.

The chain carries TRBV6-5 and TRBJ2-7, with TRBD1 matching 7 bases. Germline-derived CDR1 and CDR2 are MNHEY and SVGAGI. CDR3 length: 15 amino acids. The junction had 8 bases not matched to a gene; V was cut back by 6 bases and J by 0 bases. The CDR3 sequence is CASSYDRESSYEQYF. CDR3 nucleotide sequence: TGTGCCAGCAGCTATGACAGGGAAAGCTCCTACGAGCAGTACTTC.

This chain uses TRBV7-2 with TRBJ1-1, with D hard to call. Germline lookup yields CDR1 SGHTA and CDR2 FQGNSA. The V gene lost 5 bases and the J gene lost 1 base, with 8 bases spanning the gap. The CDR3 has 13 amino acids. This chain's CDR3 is CASSAGPNTEAFF. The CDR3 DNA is TGTGCCAGCAGCGCCGGACCGAACACTGAAGCTTTCTTT.

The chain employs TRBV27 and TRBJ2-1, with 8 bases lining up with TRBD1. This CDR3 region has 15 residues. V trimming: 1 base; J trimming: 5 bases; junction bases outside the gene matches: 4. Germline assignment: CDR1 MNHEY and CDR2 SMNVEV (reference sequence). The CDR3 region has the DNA TGTGCCAGCAGTTTATACAGGGGGGAAAACAATGAGCAGTTCTTC. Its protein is CASSLYRGENNEQFF.

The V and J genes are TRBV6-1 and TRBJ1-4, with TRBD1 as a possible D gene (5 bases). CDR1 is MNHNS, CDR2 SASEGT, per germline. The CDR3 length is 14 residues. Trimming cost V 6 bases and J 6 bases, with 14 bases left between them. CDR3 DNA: TGTGCCAGCAGAGCAGGGCCCAGATATGAAAAACTGTTTTTT. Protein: CASRAGPRYEKLFF.

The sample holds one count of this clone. The CDR3 is CASSLVPGGQETQYF. CDR3 DNA: TGCGCCAGCAGCTTGGTCCCCGGGGGCCAAGAGACCCAGTACTTC. V and J are TRBV5-1 and TRBJ2-5; D perhaps matches TRBD2 (6 bases). The germline gives CDR1 SGHRS, CDR2 YFSETQ. This CDR3 is 15 amino acids long. Trimming took off 0 bases at V and 1 base at J, with 10 bases between the two ends.

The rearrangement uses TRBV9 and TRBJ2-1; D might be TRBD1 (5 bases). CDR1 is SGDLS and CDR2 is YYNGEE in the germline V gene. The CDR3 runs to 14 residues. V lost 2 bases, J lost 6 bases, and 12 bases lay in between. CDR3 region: CASSVRTGPNEQFF. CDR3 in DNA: TGTGCCAGCAGCGTGCGAACAGGTCCCAATGAGCAGTTCTTC.

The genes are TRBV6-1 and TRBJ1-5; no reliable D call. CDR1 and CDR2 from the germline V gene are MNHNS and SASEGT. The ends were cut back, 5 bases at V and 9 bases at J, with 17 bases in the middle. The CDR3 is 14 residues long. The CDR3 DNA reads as TGTGCCAGCAGTCGGGGAGGAGGTACGGTGCCCCAGCATTTT. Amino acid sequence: CASSRGGGTVPQHF.

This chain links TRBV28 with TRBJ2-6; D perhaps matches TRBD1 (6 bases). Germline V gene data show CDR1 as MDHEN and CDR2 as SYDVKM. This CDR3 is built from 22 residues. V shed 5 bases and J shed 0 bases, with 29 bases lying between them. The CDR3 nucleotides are TGTGCCAGCAGTGAAGACAGGTCCAACCCCGCAAGGCCCCCCTCTGGGGCCAACGTCCTGACTTTC. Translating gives CASSEDRSNPARPPSGANVLTF.

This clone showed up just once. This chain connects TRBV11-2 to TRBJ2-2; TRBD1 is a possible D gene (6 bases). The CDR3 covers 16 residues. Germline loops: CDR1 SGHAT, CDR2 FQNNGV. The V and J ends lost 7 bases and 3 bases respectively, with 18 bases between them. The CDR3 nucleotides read TGTGCCAGCACCTACTCGGTCAGGGGTCACACCGGGGAGCTGTTTTTT. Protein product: CASTYSVRGHTGELFF.

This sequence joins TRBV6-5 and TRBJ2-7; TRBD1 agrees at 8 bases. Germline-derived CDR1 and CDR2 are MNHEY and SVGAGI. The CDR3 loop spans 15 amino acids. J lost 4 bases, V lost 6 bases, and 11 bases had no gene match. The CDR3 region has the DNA TGTGCCAGCAGGGCCTTAGACAGGGGAAGTTACGAGCAGTACTTC. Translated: CASRALDRGSYEQYF.

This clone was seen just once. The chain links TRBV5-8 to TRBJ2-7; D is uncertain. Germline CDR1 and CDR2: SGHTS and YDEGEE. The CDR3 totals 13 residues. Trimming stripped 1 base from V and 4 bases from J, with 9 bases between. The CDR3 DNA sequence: TGTGCCAGCAGCTTGTACACCCTGTACGAGCAGTACTTC. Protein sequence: CASSLYTLYEQYF. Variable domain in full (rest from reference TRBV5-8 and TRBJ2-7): EAGVTQSPTHLIKTRGQQATLRCSPISGHTSVYWYQQALGLGLQFLLWYDEGEERNRGNFPPRFSGRQFPNYSSELNVNALELEDSALYLCASSLYTLYEQYFGPGTRLTVT.

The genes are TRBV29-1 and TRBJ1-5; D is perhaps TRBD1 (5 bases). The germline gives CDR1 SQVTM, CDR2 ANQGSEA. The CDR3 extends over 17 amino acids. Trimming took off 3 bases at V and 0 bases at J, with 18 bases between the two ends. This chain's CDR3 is CSVDGTGRGYSNQPQHF. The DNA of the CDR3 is TGCAGCGTTGATGGAACAGGAAGGGGATATAGCAATCAGCCCCAGCATTTT.

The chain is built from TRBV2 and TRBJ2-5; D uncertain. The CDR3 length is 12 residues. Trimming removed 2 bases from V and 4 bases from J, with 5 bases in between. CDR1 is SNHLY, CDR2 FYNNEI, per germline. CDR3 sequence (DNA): TGTGCCAGCAGTGAACTGGGAGAGACCCAGTACTTC. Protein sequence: CASSELGETQYF.

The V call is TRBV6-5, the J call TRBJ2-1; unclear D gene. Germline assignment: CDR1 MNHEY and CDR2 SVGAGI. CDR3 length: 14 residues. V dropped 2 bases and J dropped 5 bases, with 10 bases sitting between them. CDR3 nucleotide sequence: TGTGCCAGCAGTTACCCAGGATTGAACAATGAGCAGTTCTTC. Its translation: CASSYPGLNNEQFF.

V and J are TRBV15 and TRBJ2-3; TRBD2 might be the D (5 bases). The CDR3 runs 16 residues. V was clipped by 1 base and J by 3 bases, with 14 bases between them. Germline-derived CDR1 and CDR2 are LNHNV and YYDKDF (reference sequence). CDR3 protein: CATSRGEGRGTDTQYF. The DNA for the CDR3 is TGTGCCACCAGCAGAGGTGAGGGTCGAGGGACAGATACGCAGTATTTT.

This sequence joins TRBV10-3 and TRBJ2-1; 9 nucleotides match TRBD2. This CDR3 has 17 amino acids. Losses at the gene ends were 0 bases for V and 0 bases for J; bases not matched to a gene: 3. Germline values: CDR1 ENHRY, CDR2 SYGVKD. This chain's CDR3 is CAISESAGGSSYNEQFF. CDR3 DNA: TGTGCCATCAGTGAGTCGGCGGGGGGGAGCTCCTACAATGAGCAGTTCTTC.

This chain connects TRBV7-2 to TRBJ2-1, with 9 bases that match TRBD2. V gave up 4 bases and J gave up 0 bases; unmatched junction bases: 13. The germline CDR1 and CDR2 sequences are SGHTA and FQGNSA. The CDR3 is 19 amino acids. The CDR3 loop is CASSSSWQGGRASYNEQFF. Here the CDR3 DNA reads TGTGCCAGCAGCTCCTCCTGGCAAGGCGGGAGGGCCTCCTACAATGAGCAGTTCTTC.

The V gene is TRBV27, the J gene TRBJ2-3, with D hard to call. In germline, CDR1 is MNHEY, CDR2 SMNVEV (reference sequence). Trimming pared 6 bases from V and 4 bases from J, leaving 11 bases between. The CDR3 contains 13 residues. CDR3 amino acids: CASRGEVADTQYF. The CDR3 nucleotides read TGTGCCAGCAGGGGTGAGGTCGCAGATACGCAGTATTTT.